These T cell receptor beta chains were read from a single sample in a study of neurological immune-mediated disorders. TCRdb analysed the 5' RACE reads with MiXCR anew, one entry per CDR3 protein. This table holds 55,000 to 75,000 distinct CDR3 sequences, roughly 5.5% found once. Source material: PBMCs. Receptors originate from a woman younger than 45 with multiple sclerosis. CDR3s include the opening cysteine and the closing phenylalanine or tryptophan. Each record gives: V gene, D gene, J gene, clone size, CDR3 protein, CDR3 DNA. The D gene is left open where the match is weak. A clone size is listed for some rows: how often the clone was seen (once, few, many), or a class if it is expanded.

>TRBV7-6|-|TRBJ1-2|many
CASSLSSSRESYGYTF
TGTGCCAGCAGCTTGAGCTCTTCCCGCGAGAGCTATGGCTACACCTTC
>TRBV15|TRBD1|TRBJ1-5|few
CATSRDRSGGQPQNF
TGTGCCACCAGCAGAGATCGGTCAGGGGGTCAGCCCCAGAATTTT
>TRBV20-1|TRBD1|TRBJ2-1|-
CSALTPGTGAYNEQFF
TGCAGTGCTCTCACCCCCGGGACAGGTGCCTACAATGAGCAGTTCTTC
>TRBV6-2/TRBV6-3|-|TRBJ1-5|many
CASSLAGGNQPQNF
TGTGCCAGCAGTCTTGCGGGGGGCAATCAGCCCCAGAATTTT
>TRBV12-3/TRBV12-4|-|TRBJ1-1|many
CASSQNGLEGTEAFF
TGTGCCAGCAGCCAAAATGGCTTGGAGGGCACTGAAGCTTTCTTT
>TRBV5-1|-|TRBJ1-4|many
CASSTGQTNEKLFF
TGCGCCAGCAGCACCGGTCAAACTAATGAAAAACTGTTTTTT
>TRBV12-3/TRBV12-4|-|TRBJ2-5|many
CATSRGRQETQYF
TGTGCCACAAGCCGGGGGCGCCAAGAGACCCAGTACTTC
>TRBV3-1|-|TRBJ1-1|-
CASSHDRNTEAFF
TGTGCCAGCAGCCATGACAGGAACACTGAAGCTTTCTTT
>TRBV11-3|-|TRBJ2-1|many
CASSSGSSRRSYNEQFF
TGTGCCAGCAGCTCAGGATCCAGTCGCCGCTCCTACAATGAGCAGTTCTTC
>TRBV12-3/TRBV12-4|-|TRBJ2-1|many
CASSPTANEQFF
TGTGCCAGCAGTCCCACGGCCAATGAGCAGTTCTTC
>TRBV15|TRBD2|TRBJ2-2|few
CATGAGAGELFF
TGTGCCACCGGCGCGGGGGCCGGGGAGCTGTTTTTT
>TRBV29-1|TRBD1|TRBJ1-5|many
CSVGQGGSNQPQHF
TGCAGCGTCGGACAGGGGGGAAGCAATCAGCCCCAGCATTTT
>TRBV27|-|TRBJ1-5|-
CASSRMQGPNQPQNF
TGTGCCAGCAGTCGAATGCAGGGCCCCAATCAGCCCCAGAATTTT
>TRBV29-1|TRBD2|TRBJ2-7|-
CSVEPLAGETYEQYF
TGCAGCGTCGAACCACTAGCGGGGGAGACCTACGAGCAGTACTTC
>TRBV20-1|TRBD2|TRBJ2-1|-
CSASELAGALTLNEQFF
TGCAGTGCTAGTGAACTAGCGGGGGCTCTAACCCTCAATGAGCAGTTCTTC
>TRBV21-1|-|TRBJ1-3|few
CASRTTGTAGKTIYF
TGTGCCAGCAGGACTACCGGGACCGCCGGAAAAACCATATATTTT
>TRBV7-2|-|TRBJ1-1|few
CASSLVAANTEAFF
TGTGCCAGCAGCTTAGTAGCAGCGAACACTGAAGCTTTCTTT
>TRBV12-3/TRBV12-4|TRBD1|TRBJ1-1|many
CASSLLDRRYEAFF
TGTGCCAGCAGTTTATTGGACAGGCGATATGAAGCTTTCTTT
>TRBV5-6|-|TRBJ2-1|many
CASRLRAYNEQFF
TGTGCCAGCAGACTCAGGGCCTACAATGAGCAGTTCTTC
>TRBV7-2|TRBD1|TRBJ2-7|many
CASSRQGSGYEQYF
TGTGCCAGCAGCCGACAGGGGAGTGGCTACGAGCAGTACTTC
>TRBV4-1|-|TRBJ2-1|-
CASSQATYNEQFF
TGCGCCAGCAGCCAAGCGACTTACAATGAGCAGTTCTTC
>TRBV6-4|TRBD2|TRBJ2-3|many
CASSGGGATDTQYF
TGTGCCAGCAGTGGCGGGGGGGCCACAGATACGCAGTATTTT
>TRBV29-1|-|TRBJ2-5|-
CSVLRAETQETQYF
TGCAGCGTTCTCCGGGCCGAAACCCAAGAGACCCAGTACTTC
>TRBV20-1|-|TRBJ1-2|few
CSAPLGRITF
TGCAGTGCCCCCCTCGGAAGAATCACCTTC
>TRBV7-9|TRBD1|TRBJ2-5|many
CASSSDRRRETQYF
TGTGCCAGCAGCTCGGACAGGCGACGCGAGACCCAGTACTTC
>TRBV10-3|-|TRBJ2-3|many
CATRTFSTDTQYF
TGTGCCACCCGAACCTTTAGCACAGATACGCAGTATTTT
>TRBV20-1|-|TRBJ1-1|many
CSARDPMNTEAFF
TGCAGTGCTAGAGACCCAATGAACACTGAAGCTTTCTTT
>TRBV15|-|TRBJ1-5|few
CATSRDGRGNQPQHF
TGTGCCACCAGCAGAGATGGGAGGGGGAATCAGCCCCAGCATTTT
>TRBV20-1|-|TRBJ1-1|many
CSASDRSNTEAFF
TGCAGTGCTAGTGACAGATCGAACACTGAAGCTTTCTTT
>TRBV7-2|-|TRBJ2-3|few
CASSSAGGWTDTQYF
TGTGCCAGCAGCTCCGCAGGGGGGTGGACAGATACGCAGTATTTT
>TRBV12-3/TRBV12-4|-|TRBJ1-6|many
CASRPGTNSPLHF
TGTGCCAGCAGACCTGGGACAAATTCACCCCTCCACTTT